This entry concerns a single T cell receptor beta chain. Antigen specificity is unknown. The PCR had 60 Vbeta and 13 Jbeta primers. Generated by immunoSEQ multiplex PCR, the TCRdb table keeps only in-frame clones and is missing some. The table has about 160,000 clones, around 77% seen once. This record comes from a study of cytomegalovirus exposure and HLA in healthy donors. Study conclusions and caveats: According to reports, the classifier identified cytomegalovirus status with high specificity and sensitivity.

The length of the CDR3 is 13 residues. CDR1 is ENHRY, CDR2 SYGVKD, per germline. V dropped 0 bases and J dropped 10; count of bases not matched to a gene: 5. The sample taken for sequencing was PBMCs. The chain recombines TRBV10-3 with TRBJ2-7; 8 bases agree with TRBD1. This TCR came from a man under 40 in good health and CMV-seropositive. The CDR3 sequence: CAISESTGEDQYF. As DNA, the CDR3 is TGTGCCATCAGTGAGTCGACAGGGGAAGACCAGTACTTC.